The 3 T cell receptor beta chains listed next were all sequenced from one sample in a study of blood T cell repertoires in COVID-19. Using immunoSEQ multiplex PCR, the repertoire was profiled, and TCRdb retains in-frame clones only, with some absent. The repertoire holds about 51,000 clones, with roughly 91% as singletons. Sequencing used peripheral blood. The receptors derive from a man aged 45-65 years with active COVID-19.

CDR3 sequence reads: CASSLGGGLGKETQYF. The CDR3 DNA is TGTGCCAGCAGCTTGGGGGGGGGACTAGGGAAAGAGACCCAGTACTTC. This chain uses TRBV5-4 with TRBJ2-5, with 8 bases aligning to TRBD2. CDR1 and CDR2 from the germline V gene are SGHNT and YYREEE (reference sequence). J was trimmed by 3 bases and V by 0 bases; bases with no gene match: 7. This CDR3 is built from 16 residues.

The chain couples TRBV3-1 (or the pseudogene TRBV3-2) to TRBJ2-1, with D possibly being TRBD2 (6 bases). V was shortened by 2 bases and J by 9 bases, with 8 bases between the two germline ends. The CDR3 has 12 residues. The germline gives CDR1 LGHDT, CDR2 YNNKEL (reference sequence). CDR3 residues: CASSQLASEQFF. The CDR3 nucleotides read TGTGCCAGCAGCCAACTAGCGAGTGAGCAGTTCTTC.

CDR3 sequence: CASRPAGTLNTEAFF. The CDR3 bases are TGTGCCAGCAGGCCCGCGGGAACGTTGAACACTGAAGCTTTCTTT. The chain couples TRBV6-5 to TRBJ1-1; D remains unclear. This CDR3 is built from 15 residues. Germline CDR1 reads MNHEY; CDR2 reads SVGAGI. V was clipped by 6 bases and J by 0 bases, with 14 bases between them.